The clone carrying this T cell receptor beta chain was seen more than once but under ten times. V was pared by 6 bases and J by 6 bases, with 14 bases between. The CDR3 is made up of 13 amino acids. Germline CDR1 is MDHEN and CDR2 is SYDVKM. This entry belongs to a study of blood T cells in healthy people across ages. PCR was performed a second time for about 7 to 11 cycles using a sample-barcoded 5' primer and a J-beta primer mix. Via MiXCR, TCRdb re-called the 5' RACE reads, giving one row per CDR3 protein. This sample has fewer than 900,000 distinct CDR3 sequences, with around half found just once.

The origin of this receptor is a woman aged 55-69 years in good health. The sequenced material came from blood. The rearrangement joins TRBV28 to TRBJ1-2; D is undetermined. The CDR3 reads CASSAHVGNGYTF. The CDR3 nucleotides are TGTGCCAGCAGCGCCCACGTCGGTAATGGCTACACCTTC.